This TCR beta chain derives from a study of persistence of HIV-infected CD4 T cells. Study in general: Donors were ART-treated; their CMV- and Gag-responding CD4+ T cells were isolated.

The libraries were made with immunoSEQ version 4 in survey mode. Assay used: immunoSEQ multiplex PCR; TCRdb lists only in-frame clones, some missing. The sample lists about 36,000 clones; roughly 84% were seen once. As concerns this clone: The antigen is undetermined.

Overlapping HIV-1 Gag 15-mer peptides at roughly 1 ug per peptide per mL were used. Sorted nonresponding memory CD4+ T cells were CD40L-negative, CD69-negative, CD45RO-high. CD4+ T cell counts exceeded 400 cells/uL; CMV serology was positive. This CDR3 region has 15 residues. With 2 bases removed from V and 8 bases from J, the gap between germline ends came to 19 bases. The germline V gene encodes CDR1 WNHNN and CDR2 SYGVQD (reference sequence). The V call is TRBV10-1, the J call TRBJ2-7; perhaps D is TRBD1 or TRBD2 (7 bases each). The source of this sequence is an adult with HIV. The donor label of this sample is uncertain. The starting material was cultured CD4+ T cells from PBMCs, obtained from a patient who received antiretroviral therapy. The CDR3 DNA reads TGCGCCAGCAGTGAGATATCTACAGGGGAGGGGAAGCAGTACTTC. Translating gives CASSEISTGEGKQYF.